What follows are 32 T cell receptor beta chains derived from one specimen sequenced in a study of post-analysis software for immune sequencing data. Notes on the study in general: In patients, five or six TRBV segments were more frequent than in controls, with TRBV5-6, TRBV5-1 and TRBV20-1 among them.

cDNA libraries of TCR beta carried unique molecular identifiers. TCRdb called the PCR reads again in MiXCR, with one record for every CDR3 protein. The sample has about 400,000 distinct CDR3 sequences; roughly 30% are singletons. These receptors lack a known antigen. Material for sequencing was blood. Receptor source: a girl aged 10-17 years with multiple sclerosis.

A note on this clonotype: At one end, the junction sequence differs from germline, possibly due to a read error. The genes are TRBV4-1 and TRBJ1-2; D is unresolved. CDR1 and CDR2 from the germline V gene are MGHRA and YSYEKL. The length of the CDR3 is 15 residues. Here the CDR3 reads CTSSQETQLNYGYTF. The CDR3, as DNA: TGCACCAGCAGCCAAGAAACACAACTAAACTATGGCTACACCTTC.

This clonotype has more than one count but fewer than ten. The rearrangement links TRBV10-2 to TRBJ1-2; D not resolved. The CDR3 contains 16 residues. Germline-derived CDR1 and CDR2 are WSHSY and SAAADI. V lost 5 bases, J lost 0 bases, and 16 bases lay in between. CDR3 residues: CASSTRWQSPNYGYTF. The CDR3 region has the DNA TGCGCCAGCAGTACTAGGTGGCAGTCGCCTAACTATGGCTACACCTTC.

The chain joins TRBV7-8 to TRBJ1-4, with 8 positions matching TRBD1. There are 16 residues in the CDR3. V gave up 5 bases and J gave up 2 bases; unmatched junction bases: 7. Per germline, CDR1 SGHVS and CDR2 FQNEAQ. CDR3 nucleotides: TGTGCCAGCAGCCCCCAGCAGGGGGCTACTAATGAAAAACTGTTTTTT. As protein: CASSPQQGATNEKLFF.

The chain combines TRBV29-1 with TRBJ2-2; TRBD1 matches at 11 bases. Trimming took 3 bases from V and 4 from J; bases not matched to a gene: 1. Looked up from germline, CDR1 is SQVTM and CDR2 is ANQGSEA. This CDR3 has 14 residues. CDR3 coding DNA: TGCAGCGTTGACGGGACAGGGGGCACCGGGGAGCTGTTTTTT. Protein: CSVDGTGGTGELFF.

This clonotype was counted only a few times. The chain has TRBV29-1 and TRBJ2-5, with 10 bases identical to TRBD2. The CDR3 contains 12 residues. Germline CDR1 is SQVTM and CDR2 is ANQGSEA. Trimming at V came to 7 bases and at J to 4 bases, leaving 3 bases not matched to a gene. The CDR3: CSARLAGETQYF. The CDR3 region has the DNA TGCAGCGCAAGACTAGCGGGAGAGACCCAGTACTTC.

V is TRBV5-1 and J is TRBJ1-2, with TRBD1 as a possible D gene (5 bases). CDR1 and CDR2 (germline): SGHRS, YFSETQ. The CDR3 runs to 13 residues. Trimming removed 4 bases at V and 5 bases at J, with 12 bases between. This CDR3 reads CASSRDRLYGYTF. Written as DNA, the CDR3 is TGCGCCAGCAGCCGGGACCGACTGTATGGCTACACCTTC.

V usage is TRBV29-1 and J usage is TRBJ2-1; D ambiguous. The CDR3 contains 11 residues. Trimming removed 2 bases at V and 5 bases at J, with 4 bases between. Germline assignment: CDR1 SQVTM and CDR2 ANQGSEA. CDR3 amino acids: CSVEKDNEQFF. In DNA form, the CDR3 reads TGCAGCGTTGAAAAGGACAATGAGCAGTTCTTC.

This clonotype was observed a handful of times. CDR3 in DNA: TGTGCCAGCAGTTTATTCGGACCCGAACGGGAAAAACTGTTTTTT. As protein: CASSLFGPEREKLFF. This rearrangement joins TRBV12-3 or TRBV12-4 to TRBJ1-4, with D unresolved. The V end lost 2 bases, the J end lost 8 bases, and 15 bases lay between the germline ends. The CDR3 runs to 15 residues.

The rearrangement links TRBV5-1 to TRBJ2-4, with 12 bases fitting TRBD2. Looked up from germline, CDR1 is SGHRS and CDR2 is YFSETQ. This CDR3 contains 18 residues. Trimming took 3 bases from V and 0 from J; bases not matched to a gene: 7. In DNA, the CDR3 is TGCGCCAGCAGCTACACTAGCGGGGGGAACCTAGCCAAAAACATTCAGTACTTC. Its translation: CASSYTSGGNLAKNIQYF.

CDR3 nucleotide sequence: TGCAGTGCTAGACGTCGGGGGGAAGAGACCCAGTACTTC. It is translated as CSARRRGEETQYF. The chain combines TRBV20-1 with TRBJ2-5, with 7 bases matching TRBD2. Per germline, CDR1 DFQATT and CDR2 SNEGSKA (reference sequence). The V and J ends lost 2 bases and 3 bases, in that order; junction bases with no gene match: 3. The CDR3 runs to 13 residues.

Of note for this clonotype: This may come from a read error, since a much larger clone is one base off. This chain connects TRBV2 to TRBJ2-1; 14 bases match TRBD2. Germline V lookup: CDR1 SNHLY, CDR2 FYNNEI. The CDR3 loop spans 16 amino acids. This CDR3 reads CASQWTSGGLYNAQFF. The CDR3 region has the DNA TGTGCCAGCCAATGGACTAGCGGGGGGCTATACAATGCGCAGTTCTTC.

The chain combines TRBV4-3 with TRBJ1-1; 10 bases map to TRBD1. Germline trimming cut 1 base from V and 6 bases from J; bases unmatched to any gene: 2. Germline V gene data show CDR1 as LGHNA and CDR2 as YSLEER. The CDR3 loop spans 14 amino acids. CDR3: CASSQGQGASEAFF. CDR3 DNA: TGCGCCAGCAGCCAAGGACAGGGGGCTTCTGAAGCTTTCTTT.

This clonotype was seen a few times. The J gene is TRBJ2-7, the V gene TRBV2; D is perhaps TRBD2 (5 bases). Germline lookup yields CDR1 SNHLY and CDR2 FYNNEI. The CDR3 loop spans 15 amino acids. Trimming cost V 6 bases and J 2 bases, with 17 bases left between them. The CDR3 here is CASSPRGELTYEQYF. CDR3 in DNA: TGTGCCAGCAGCCCACGGGGTGAATTAACCTACGAGCAGTACTTC.

On this clonotype itself: A clone one base away is much larger, so this may be a read error. This chain joins TRBV2 and TRBJ2-5; D not resolved. This CDR3 spans 15 amino acids. Germline CDR1 SNHLY, CDR2 FYNNEI. The CDR3 DNA follows: TGTGCCGGCAGTGAAGAGTCTCCATCTTCAGAGACCCAGTACTTC. Translated: CAGSEESPSSETQYF.

The chain recombines TRBV20-1 with TRBJ2-5, with TRBD1 matching 12 bases. With the DNA end fitting TRBJ2-7 better, the J assignment may be wrong. The CDR3 has 14 amino acids. Germline V gives CDR1 DFQATT, CDR2 SNEGSKA (reference sequence). This CDR3 is CSGRRDRGRYEQYF. CDR3 bases: TGCAGTGGTAGGCGGGACAGGGGGCGGTACGAGCAGTACTTC.

The rearrangement links TRBV12-3 or TRBV12-4 to TRBJ2-5; possible D gene TRBD2, 5 bases. Trimming took 4 bases from V and 1 from J, leaving 13 bases between them. CDR3 length: 15 amino acids. The CDR3 loop reads CASSSLGRGQETQYF. CDR3 DNA: TGTGCCAGCAGTTCACTCGGACGGGGCCAAGAGACCCAGTACTTC.

This clonotype was recorded only once. The rearrangement uses TRBV7-9 and TRBJ2-7, with 9 bases aligning to TRBD1. The germline V gene encodes CDR1 SEHNR and CDR2 FQNEAQ (reference sequence). The ends lost 4 bases at V and 7 bases at J; junction bases unmatched: 5. CDR3 length: 13 residues. The CDR3 DNA reads TGTGCCAGCAGCTCCACAGGGGGCCGGGAGCAGTACTTC. Protein sequence: CASSSTGGREQYF.

V gene TRBV4-1 combines with J gene TRBJ2-1, with TRBD1 matching 9 bases. The V and J ends lost 2 bases and 6 bases, in that order; junction bases with no gene match: 5. Germline CDR1 reads MGHRA; CDR2 reads YSYEKL. The CDR3 is 15 residues long. In DNA, the CDR3 is TGCGCCAGCAGCCAATTGGGACAGGGTTTCAATGAGCAGTTCTTC. Translating it yields CASSQLGQGFNEQFF.

This clonotype came up a few times. The rearrangement links TRBV10-1 to TRBJ2-3; TRBD2 aligns across 7 bases. Germline V lookup: CDR1 WNHNN, CDR2 SYGVQD (reference sequence). V trimming: 7 bases; J trimming: 1 base; junction bases outside the gene matches: 8. The CDR3 contains 15 residues. The CDR3 sequence: CASKASTSGTDTQYF. DNA of the CDR3: TGCGCCAGCAAAGCGTCCACTAGCGGCACAGATACGCAGTATTTT.

Details on this clonotype: An end of the junction does not agree with germline; a read error may underlie this. The genes are TRBV29-1 and TRBJ2-7; 9 nucleotides agree with TRBD1. This CDR3 is 15 amino acids long. CDR1 is SQVTM and CDR2 is ANQGSEA in the germline V gene. CDR3 sequence (DNA): TGCAGCGTTAACGGGGGAGGGACAGGGAGCTACGAGCGGTACTTC. Translated, it gives CSVNGGGTGSYERYF.

The chain links TRBV5-1 to TRBJ2-5; no clear D gene. Germline CDR1 and CDR2: SGHRS and YFSETQ. Trimming cost V 1 base and J 6 bases, with 19 bases left between them. This CDR3 has 16 amino acids. For the CDR3, the DNA is TGCGCCAGCAGCTTGACATTTGCCTCTAAGGGAAAGACCCAGTACTTC. This sequence encodes CASSLTFASKGKTQYF.

This chain joins TRBV4-2 and TRBJ1-2; D ambiguous. Between the trimmed V and J ends, which lost 0 bases and 4 bases, there was a span of 15 bases. CDR3 size: 16 residues. The V gene's germline CDR1 is LGHNA and CDR2 YNFKEQ. As DNA, the CDR3 is TGTGCCAGCAGCCAAGATTCCGGGGTTCAGGCCTATGGCTACACCTTC. Translation gives CASSQDSGVQAYGYTF.

The V call is TRBV29-1, the J call TRBJ2-1, with D perhaps TRBD1 or TRBD2 (7 bases each). The CDR3 consists of 15 residues. V was cut by 6 bases and J by 5 bases, with 20 bases left in between. The V gene's germline CDR1 is SQVTM and CDR2 ANQGSEA. This CDR3 reads CSVAGAGGVDNEQFF. CDR3 coding DNA: TGCAGCGTCGCCGGGGCAGGGGGGGTCGACAATGAGCAGTTCTTC.

This clonotype has just a few counts. The rearrangement joins TRBV7-6 to TRBJ2-3, with TRBD1 matching over 8 bases. V shed 4 bases, J shed 5 bases, and the junction held 8 bases outside the gene matches. The CDR3 is made up of 15 amino acids. The V gene's germline CDR1 is SGHVS and CDR2 FNYEAQ. CDR3 in amino acids: CASSSQGARLDTQYF. CDR3 coding DNA: TGTGCCAGCAGCTCCCAGGGGGCGCGTCTAGATACGCAGTATTTT. Using reference TRBV7-6 and TRBJ2-3 for the parts outside the CDR3, the full variable domain is GAGVSQSPRYKVTKRGQDVALRCDPISGHVSLYWYRQALGQGPEFLTYFNYEAQQDKSGLPNDRFSAERPEGSISTLTIQRTEQRDSAMYRCASSSQGARLDTQYFGPGTRLTVL.

This chain uses TRBV3-1 with TRBJ2-2; 11 bases match TRBD2. With V trimmed by 0 bases and J by 5 bases, 14 bases remained unmatched. In germline, CDR1 is LGHDT, CDR2 YNNKEL (reference sequence). This CDR3 contains 20 residues. The CDR3 coding sequence is TGTGCCAGCAGCCAAGAGAGGCTAGCGGGGGGCGCGGGGGAGACCGGGGAGCTGTTTTTT. Translation gives CASSQERLAGGAGETGELFF. The variable domain in full, completed from reference TRBV3-1 and TRBJ2-2, reads DTAVSQTPKYLVTQMGNDKSIKCEQNLGHDTMYWYKQDSKKFLKIMFSYNNKELIINETVPNRFSPKSPDKAHLNLHINSLELGDSAVYFCASSQERLAGGAGETGELFFGEGSRLTVL.

The chain links TRBV12-3 or TRBV12-4 to TRBJ1-4; TRBD1 agrees at 8 bases. Trimming removed 6 bases from V and 8 bases from J; junction bases left unmatched: 8. The CDR3 loop spans 14 amino acids. CDR3 nucleotide sequence: TGTGCCAGCAGATCCGGACAGGGATACGAAAAACTGTTTTTT. Its translation is CASRSGQGYEKLFF.

The chain recombines TRBV28 with TRBJ1-5; 8 positions match TRBD1. The junction had 9 bases not matched to a gene; V was cut back by 1 base and J by 7 bases. This CDR3 spans 16 amino acids. Germline values: CDR1 MDHEN, CDR2 SYDVKM. CDR3 coding DNA: TGTGCCAGCAGTTTATCGTCAGGGGGCTTTGAACAGCCCCAGCATTTT. The encoded protein is CASSLSSGGFEQPQHF. The full variable domain, its missing parts supplied by reference TRBV28 and TRBJ1-5, is DVKVTQSSRYLVKRTGEKVFLECVQDMDHENMFWYRQDPGLGLRLIYFSYDVKMKEKGDIPEGYSVSREKKERFSLILESASTNQTSMYLCASSLSSGGFEQPQHFGDGTRLSIL.

The chain carries TRBV20-1 and TRBJ2-7; D might be TRBD1 (6 bases). With 5 bases removed from V and 0 bases from J, the gap between germline ends came to 11 bases. Per germline, CDR1 DFQATT and CDR2 SNEGSKA (reference sequence). This CDR3 has 13 amino acids. As DNA, the CDR3 is TGCAGTGCTTCCACAGGGACCTCCTACGAGCAGTACTTC. Amino acids: CSASTGTSYEQYF.

About this clonotype: The junction does not match germline at one end; this may be a read error. The chain combines TRBV15 with TRBJ2-3; possible D gene TRBD1, 6 bases. The CDR3 sequence is 15 residues long. The germline V gene has CDR1 LNHNV and CDR2 YYDKDF (reference sequence). For the CDR3, the DNA is TGTGCCGCCAGCAGAGATCCGGGACACCTTGGACCGCAGTATTTT. The encoded protein is CAASRDPGHLGPQYF.

This clonotype was detected only a few times. The chain carries TRBV28 and TRBJ1-1; no clear D gene. This CDR3 region has 15 residues. V shed 7 bases and J shed 5 bases, with 20 bases lying between them. Germline V gene lookup returns CDR1 MDHEN and CDR2 SYDVKM. CDR3 in amino acids: CASIPLSPRGTEAFF. As DNA, the CDR3 is TGTGCCAGCATCCCCCTGTCCCCTCGGGGAACTGAAGCTTTCTTT.

In this sample, this clonotype turned up many times. This chain joins TRBV4-1 and TRBJ2-5; D possibly corresponds to TRBD2 (7 bases). V lost 4 bases to trimming and J lost 4 bases, with 16 bases between them. The germline V gene encodes CDR1 MGHRA and CDR2 YSYEKL. This CDR3 is built from 15 residues. Here the CDR3 DNA reads TGCGCCAGCAGCCGGAATTGGGGGGGCGGAGAGACCCAGTACTTC. Protein sequence: CASSRNWGGGETQYF.

The gene calls are TRBV5-1 and TRBJ1-4; D is undetermined. The length of the CDR3 is 15 residues. V lost 0 bases to trimming and J lost 3 bases, with 9 bases between them. Germline V gene lookup returns CDR1 SGHRS and CDR2 YFSETQ. For the CDR3, the DNA is TGCGCCAGCAGCTTGGGAGGTGACGCTAATGAAAAACTGTTTTTT. Protein sequence: CASSLGGDANEKLFF.